This entry describes one TCR beta chain. The CDR3 is made up of 18 amino acids. V lost 4 bases to trimming and J lost 0 bases; unmatched junction nucleotides: 7. In germline, CDR1 is SNHLY, CDR2 FYNNEI. This record comes from a study of blood T cell repertoires in COVID-19. The overall study: Specimens from acute and convalescent COVID-19 originated in the United States, Italy and Spain. T cells, B-cell-depleted T cells, or PBMCs provided the cDNA or gDNA that served as material.

Per the original methods: Reference gene primer amplification gave nucleated cell count estimates. The repertoire was sequenced with immunoSEQ multiplex PCR; TCRdb's copy has only in-frame clones and lacks some. Clone size and the V and J calls come from that table; the DNA yielded D and trimming. Here the sample spans about 75,000 clones, under 80% being singletons. The sequenced sample consisted of peripheral blood. The TCR originated in a human donor with acute or convalescent COVID-19. The donor label of this sample is uncertain. The chain has TRBV2 and TRBJ2-1; TRBD2 agrees at 12 bases. The CDR3 DNA follows: TGTGCCAGCAGTGGGACTAGCGGGACTGATTCCTCCTACAATGAGCAGTTCTTC. Its translation: CASSGTSGTDSSYNEQFF. The complete variable domain, with remaining parts taken from reference TRBV2 and TRBJ2-1, reads EPEVTQTPSHQVTQMGQEVILRCVPISNHLYFYWYRQILGQKVEFLVSFYNNEISEKSEIFDDQFSVERPDGSNFTLKIRSTKLEDSAMYFCASSGTSGTDSSYNEQFFGPGTRLTVL.